This TCR beta chain was profiled in a study of T cells in narcolepsy. V was cut by 3 bases and J by 1 base, with 12 bases left in between. Per the germline V gene, CDR1 is KGHSH and CDR2 is LQKENI. This CDR3 is 15 amino acids long. Using immunoSEQ multiplex PCR, the repertoire was profiled, and TCRdb retains in-frame clones only, with some absent. The data contain tens of thousands of clones, roughly four fifths of them seen just once; the ten biggest clones take up about 3%. The genes are TRBV18 and TRBJ1-1; no reliable D call. The receptor was isolated from a human donor with narcolepsy. Sequenced: CD45RA- memory CD4+ T cells from PBMCs. CDR3 coding DNA: TGTGCCAGCTCACCGTCCGAGACAAGGAACACTGAAGCTTTCTTT. This codes for CASSPSETRNTEAFF.